This TCR beta chain appears in the sequencing data of a study of blood T cells in healthy people across ages. It was with a sample-barcoded 5' primer and a J-beta primer mix that a second PCR of roughly 7 to 12 cycles was run. Each CDR3 protein gets one entry after TCRdb re-called the 5' RACE reads with MiXCR. This sample has about 1,600,000 distinct CDR3 sequences; 42% occur once, and the top ten carry approximately 7.9%. The study's findings and limits: Versus aged donors, long-lived donors had higher diversity and more naive CD4+ cells. Unsorted PBMCs blocked a conclusive comparison of naive and antigen-experienced cells.

This clonotype was detected a few times. Antigen: not known. V was clipped by 4 bases and J by 2 bases; unmatched bases: 11. Germline V gene data show CDR1 as MGHDK and CDR2 as SYGVNS. The CDR3 sequence is 18 residues long. Sequenced input: blood. This clonotype originated in a woman aged 18-29 years in good health. The chain combines TRBV25-1 with TRBJ1-5; 10 bases align to TRBD1. In DNA form, the CDR3 reads TGTGCCAGCAGTGGCGAGACAGGGGGCGGTTATCGCAATCAGCCCCAGCATTTT. Protein sequence: CASSGETGGGYRNQPQHF.